Listed below are T cell receptor beta chains from one sample, sequenced in a study of shared clonotypes between healthy human individuals. Method: immunoSEQ multiplex PCR; TCRdb's copy keeps in-frame clones and lacks some. The sample shows about half a million clones, 60% to 80% of them seen only once. Material for sequencing was PBMCs. These receptors were obtained from a woman between 40 and 55 years old in good health. Some clones in this sample may be carry-over from other donors' samples. The CDR3 runs from the conserved cysteine through the conserved F or W. The order of the fields is D gene, V gene, J gene, clone size, CDR3 protein, CDR3 DNA. The D gene is left open where the match is weak. Expanded clones get a size class; other rows say once, few or many, or leave the size out.

D: -; V: TRBV5-6; J: TRBJ2-3; size: -; CDR3: CASSLRAGSTDTQYF; DNA: TGTGCCAGCAGCTTGAGGGCGGGGAGCACAGATACGCAGTATTTT
D: -; V: TRBV30; J: TRBJ2-7; size: -; CDR3: CAWSETYEQYF; DNA: TGTGCCTGGAGTGAAACCTACGAGCAGTACTTC
D: -; V: TRBV11-2; J: TRBJ2-7; size: -; CDR3: CASSLGGEYEQYF; DNA: TGTGCCAGCAGCTTAGGCGGGGAATACGAGCAGTACTTC
D: -; V: TRBV29-1; J: TRBJ2-7; size: -; CDR3: CSVVTGYEQYF; DNA: TGCAGCGTTGTGACGGGCTACGAGCAGTACTTC
D: -; V: TRBV7-8; J: TRBJ2-7; size: -; CDR3: CASSLGQLSYEQYF; DNA: TGTGCCAGCAGCTTAGGACAGCTCTCCTACGAGCAGTACTTC
D: TRBD2; V: TRBV19; J: TRBJ2-3; size: -; CDR3: CASSPGLAGVDTQYF; DNA: TGTGCCAGTAGTCCGGGACTAGCGGGAGTTGATACGCAGTATTTT
D: -; V: TRBV9; J: TRBJ2-1; size: few; CDR3: CASSTSPGDNEQFF; DNA: TGTGCCAGCAGCACTAGCCCGGGGGACAATGAGCAGTTCTTC
D: TRBD2; V: TRBV2; J: TRBJ2-3; size: -; CDR3: CASSREGRGTDTQYF; DNA: TGTGCCAGCAGTCGGGAGGGGCGCGGCACAGATACGCAGTATTTT
D: TRBD2; V: TRBV27; J: TRBJ2-7; size: -; CDR3: CASRNSGSSYEQYF; DNA: TGTGCCAGCAGAAATAGCGGGAGCTCCTACGAGCAGTACTTC
D: -; V: TRBV15; J: TRBJ2-1; size: once; CDR3: CATSRDRSATQFF; DNA: TGTGCCACCAGCAGAGATCGGTCAGCTACCCAGTTCTTC
D: TRBD2; V: TRBV10-2; J: TRBJ2-2; size: -; CDR3: CASSDTSGRIGPTGELFF; DNA: TGCGCCAGCAGTGATACTAGCGGTAGAATTGGCCCCACCGGGGAGCTGTTTTTT
D: -; V: TRBV30; J: TRBJ1-2; size: -; CDR3: CAWTPTGSGVGYTF; DNA: TGTGCCTGGACCCCAACCGGTTCGGGGGTTGGCTACACCTTC
D: -; V: TRBV4-1; J: TRBJ2-7; size: -; CDR3: CASSHDRTATYEQYF; DNA: TGCGCCAGCAGCCATGATCGGACAGCAACCTACGAGCAGTACTTC
D: -; V: TRBV7-7; J: TRBJ2-6; size: -; CDR3: CASSLDSSGANVLTF; DNA: TGTGCTAGCAGCTTAGACAGCTCTGGGGCCAACGTCCTGACTTTC
D: -; V: TRBV7-8; J: TRBJ1-6; size: -; CDR3: CASSLGGSDSPLHF; DNA: TGTGCCAGCAGCTTGGGGGGCTCGGATTCACCCCTCCACTTT
D: -; V: TRBV5-1; J: TRBJ2-3; size: -; CDR3: CASSLNVAGGDTQYF; DNA: TGCGCCAGCAGCTTGAATGTTGCCGGGGGAGATACGCAGTATTTT
D: TRBD1; V: TRBV5-1; J: TRBJ2-1; size: few; CDR3: CASSLVPQGADEQFF; DNA: TGCGCCAGCAGCTTGGTGCCACAGGGGGCGGATGAGCAGTTCTTC
D: TRBD2; V: TRBV10-1; J: TRBJ2-7; size: -; CDR3: CASRSLAVTYEQYF; DNA: TGCGCCAGCAGGAGTCTAGCGGTAACCTACGAGCAGTACTTC
D: -; V: TRBV9; J: TRBJ2-7; size: -; CDR3: CASTPEIGGPYEQYF; DNA: TGTGCCAGCACCCCAGAGATCGGGGGACCTTACGAGCAGTACTTC
D: -; V: TRBV5-1; J: TRBJ2-7; size: -; CDR3: CASSLAVGPAYEQYF; DNA: TGCGCCAGCAGCTTGGCGGTCGGGCCGGCCTACGAGCAGTACTTC
D: -; V: TRBV18; J: TRBJ2-7; size: many; CDR3: CASSPPVHTPSYEQYF; DNA: TGTGCCAGCTCACCACCGGTTCACACCCCGTCCTACGAGCAGTACTTC
D: -; V: TRBV6-5; J: TRBJ2-4; size: once; CDR3: CASSTQDAHQNIQYF; DNA: TGTGCCAGCAGTACCCAGGACGCCCACCAAAACATTCAGTACTTC
D: TRBD1; V: TRBV25-1; J: TRBJ2-2; size: few; CDR3: CASGDRMNTGELFF; DNA: TGTGCCAGCGGGGACAGGATGAACACCGGGGAGCTGTTTTTT
D: -; V: TRBV7-2; J: TRBJ1-2; size: -; CDR3: CASSFGVGYTF; DNA: TGTGCCAGCAGCTTTGGTGTAGGCTACACCTTC
D: -; V: TRBV10-3; J: TRBJ2-3; size: -; CDR3: CAISDSTDTQYF; DNA: TGTGCCATCAGTGATAGCACAGATACGCAGTATTTT
D: -; V: TRBV28; J: TRBJ2-4; size: -; CDR3: CASSLGGATKNIQYF; DNA: TGTGCCAGCAGTTTAGGGGGCGCGACCAAAAACATTCAGTACTTC
D: -; V: TRBV9; J: TRBJ1-1; size: -; CDR3: CPNPFLGNTEAFF; DNA: TGCCCTAATCCCTTTTTGGGAAACACTGAAGCTTTCTTT